A single sample is the source of the 27 T cell receptor beta chains below, sequenced in a study of human T cells and chemical hapten exposure. The library tagged individual cDNA molecules with unique molecular identifiers. TCRdb itself ran the reads through MiXCR, one entry per CDR3 protein. The profile shows roughly 3,100 distinct CDR3 sequences, roughly 49% of them singletons. Researchers extracted total RNA from unfractionated whole blood. The source material was whole blood. The receptor set was obtained from a human donor who had alopecia or was a healthy volunteer (not recorded which). Some clones in this sample may be carry-over from other donors' samples. This table probably holds off-target reads from a library built for another chain.

This clonotype occurred a few times. DNA of the CDR3: TGCAGTGCTAGATCCGGACTAGCGGGGGGCTACGAGCAGTACTTC. Its protein product is CSARSGLAGGYEQYF. The chain recombines TRBV20-1 with TRBJ2-7, with 14 bases lining up with TRBD2. Trimming cost V 2 bases and J 3 bases; bases outside gene matches: 3. This CDR3 has 15 amino acids. CDR1 is DFQATT, CDR2 SNEGSKA, per germline (reference sequence).

V is TRBV29-1 and J is TRBJ2-3; D is possibly TRBD1 (6 bases). Germline CDR1 and CDR2: SQVTM and ANQGSEA. Trimming cost V 4 bases and J 2 bases, with 10 bases left between them. The CDR3 spans 13 residues. The CDR3 DNA is TGCAGCGTTGGCCGGGACATCACAGATACGCAGTATTTT. Translating it yields CSVGRDITDTQYF.

This sequence joins TRBV7-6 and TRBJ2-5; 12 bases align to TRBD2. Unmatched junction bases numbered 3, after V lost 3 bases and J lost 4 bases. Germline CDR1 SGHVS, CDR2 FNYEAQ. The CDR3 has 15 amino acids. CDR3 protein: CASSFLAGGRETQYF. The CDR3, as DNA: TGTGCCAGCAGCTTCCTAGCGGGAGGGAGAGAGACCCAGTACTTC.

This chain connects TRBV6-2 or TRBV6-3 to TRBJ2-3; 8 bases map to TRBD2. Germline trimming cut 6 bases from V and 2 bases from J; bases unmatched to any gene: 10. Germline CDR1 is MNHEY and CDR2 is SVGEGT. The CDR3 is 16 residues long. The CDR3 protein is CASRGGQRGHTDTQYF. The CDR3 nucleotides read TGTGCCAGCAGGGGGGGCCAGCGGGGGCACACAGATACGCAGTATTTT.

The chain couples TRBV4-1 to TRBJ2-7; 8 positions agree with TRBD2. Germline V gene lookup returns CDR1 MGHRA and CDR2 YSYEKL. The CDR3 runs 14 residues. With V trimmed by 1 base and J by 6 bases, 5 bases remained unmatched. This CDR3 is CASSQASAGGEQYF. The DNA for the CDR3 is TGCGCCAGCAGCCAAGCTTCGGCGGGGGGCGAGCAGTACTTC.

V is TRBV27 and J is TRBJ2-7, with 10 bases matching TRBD1. Germline CDR1 MNHEY, CDR2 SMNVEV (reference sequence). Losses at the gene ends were 5 bases for V and 2 bases for J; bases not matched to a gene: 9. The CDR3 is 16 amino acids. The CDR3 DNA reads TGTGCCAGCAGTCGACAGGGGGCATTCGATACCTACGAGCAGTACTTC. Protein product: CASSRQGAFDTYEQYF.

The chain employs TRBV7-9 and TRBJ2-3, with D tentatively TRBD2 (5 bases). V lost 1 base and J 5 bases, leaving 7 bases between the germline ends. Germline V gene data show CDR1 as SEHNR and CDR2 as FQNEAQ (reference sequence). CDR3 length: 13 residues. The CDR3 protein is CASSLVGGDTQYF. CDR3 sequence (DNA): TGTGCCAGCAGCTTAGTCGGAGGAGATACGCAGTATTTT.

The J gene is TRBJ2-1, the V gene TRBV7-2, with unresolved D. V was trimmed by 7 bases and J by 9 bases, leaving 16 bases between them. The CDR3 consists of 13 residues. Per germline, CDR1 SGHTA and CDR2 FQGNSA. The CDR3 coding sequence is TGTGCCAGCACCTACGCCCCCAGATTTGAGCAGTTCTTC. It translates to CASTYAPRFEQFF.

This clonotype has more than one count but fewer than ten. The rearrangement uses TRBV18 and TRBJ2-1; 9 nucleotides line up with TRBD2. The ends lost 3 bases at V and 8 bases at J; junction bases unmatched: 5. Germline V gene sequence: CDR1 KGHSH, CDR2 LQKENI. The CDR3 runs 14 residues. CDR3 in DNA: TGTGCCAGCTCACCCTCGAGGACTAGCGATGAGCAGTTCTTC. Translating gives CASSPSRTSDEQFF.

The chain joins TRBV28 to TRBJ2-3, with a tentative D call TRBD2 (5 bases). Germline CDR1 and CDR2: MDHEN and SYDVKM. CDR3 length equals 13 residues. The V and J ends lost 10 bases and 2 bases respectively, with 13 bases between them. Here the CDR3 DNA reads TGTGCCACAACTCGAGGGCCCACAGATACGCAGTATTTT. It is translated as CATTRGPTDTQYF.

The J gene is TRBJ1-2, the V gene TRBV5-1; D is uncertain. V was shortened by 6 bases and J by 4 bases, with 19 bases between the two germline ends. This CDR3 has 15 amino acids. Germline-derived CDR1 and CDR2 are SGHRS and YFSETQ. CDR3 sequence reads: CASNSPRRRSYGYTF. CDR3 nucleotide sequence: TGCGCCAGCAACTCCCCCAGGAGAAGAAGCTATGGCTACACCTTC.

The chain recombines TRBV28 with TRBJ2-2; D gene ambiguous. Germline loops: CDR1 MDHEN, CDR2 SYDVKM. The CDR3 consists of 15 residues. The germline V and J ends were trimmed by 5 bases and 4 bases, with 14 bases remaining between them. The CDR3 spells CASSPPAIATGELFF. As DNA, the CDR3 is TGTGCCAGCAGTCCCCCGGCCATTGCCACCGGGGAGCTGTTTTTT.

This sequence joins TRBV18 and TRBJ2-3; TRBD2 might be the D (6 bases). Trimming stripped 0 bases from V and 3 bases from J, with 16 bases between. The CDR3 is made up of 17 amino acids. CDR1 is KGHSH and CDR2 is LQKENI in the germline V gene. CDR3 nucleotide sequence: TGTGCCAGCTCACCACCGGCTAGCGTGATTGGAACAGATACGCAGTATTTT. Translated: CASSPPASVIGTDTQYF.

This clonotype was seen more than once but under ten times. In nucleotides, the CDR3 is TGTGCCAGCAGCACTCCGGCGGGGGGTCCGTACACAGATACGCAGTATTTT. Translated, it gives CASSTPAGGPYTDTQYF. This rearrangement joins TRBV9 to TRBJ2-3; 8 nucleotides line up with TRBD2. Per the germline V gene, CDR1 is SGDLS and CDR2 is YYNGEE. The CDR3 has 17 amino acids. Trimming cost V 4 bases and J 2 bases; bases outside gene matches: 12.

V usage is TRBV29-1 and J usage is TRBJ2-1; no definite D call. Germline CDR1 SQVTM, CDR2 ANQGSEA. Trimming took off 3 bases at V and 5 bases at J, with 5 bases between the two ends. The CDR3 length is 11 residues. The CDR3 nucleotides read TGCAGCGTTGACAGAAACAATGAGCAGTTCTTC. Translated: CSVDRNNEQFF.

This clonotype was recorded a few times. The chain is built from TRBV11-3 and TRBJ2-1; a weak D match, TRBD1 (5 bases). Germline loops: CDR1 SGHNT, CDR2 YENEEA. CDR3 length equals 15 residues. The V end was cut by 5 bases, the J end by 8 bases, with 19 bases between. Here the CDR3 reads CASSPWGPTQDEQFF. The CDR3 region has the DNA TGTGCCAGCAGCCCCTGGGGCCCTACCCAAGATGAGCAGTTCTTC.

This clonotype was detected only once. This chain joins TRBV20-1 and TRBJ2-7; the D gene is possibly TRBD1 (6 bases). Germline CDR1 DFQATT, CDR2 SNEGSKA (reference sequence). The length of the CDR3 is 15 residues. The germline V and J ends were trimmed by 3 bases and 2 bases, with 17 bases remaining between them. In nucleotides, the CDR3 is TGCAGTGCTAGCAGTTTTTCGGACAGTACCTACGAGCAGTACTTC. As protein: CSASSFSDSTYEQYF.

CDR3 bases: TGTGCCAGCAGCTTGGGGCGGGGTCCCCACAATGAGCAGTTCTTC. It encodes CASSLGRGPHNEQFF. This rearrangement joins TRBV5-6 to TRBJ2-1, with D possibly being TRBD2 (6 bases). Germline loops: CDR1 SGHDT, CDR2 YYEEEE. The CDR3 sequence is 15 residues long. Trimming removed 0 bases from V and 5 bases from J, with 12 bases in between.

The V and J genes are TRBV29-1 and TRBJ2-3, with a tentative D call TRBD1 (6 bases). Trimming pared 7 bases from V and 2 bases from J, leaving 13 bases between. The CDR3 sequence is 13 residues long. Looked up from germline, CDR1 is SQVTM and CDR2 is ANQGSEA. The CDR3 loop reads CSAVSGATDTQYF. CDR3 sequence (DNA): TGCAGCGCTGTGTCAGGGGCCACAGATACGCAGTATTTT.

This clonotype was found a few times. The chain uses TRBV10-1 and TRBJ2-5; 7 nucleotides match TRBD2. The CDR3 runs 14 residues. Germline values: CDR1 WNHNN, CDR2 SYGVQD (reference sequence). V gave up 3 bases and J gave up 5 bases; unmatched junction bases: 6. The CDR3, as DNA: TGCGCCAGCAGTGATTCGGTCGGGAGGGAGACCCAGTACTTC. Translated: CASSDSVGRETQYF.

The J gene is TRBJ2-7, the V gene TRBV18; D tentatively fits TRBD1 or TRBD2 (6 bases each). Trimming removed 3 bases at V and 7 bases at J, with 13 bases between. CDR1 is KGHSH, CDR2 LQKENI, per germline. The CDR3 consists of 13 residues. The CDR3 loop reads CASSPRGLAEQYF. CDR3 nucleotide sequence: TGTGCCAGCTCACCCCGGGGGCTTGCTGAGCAGTACTTC.

This chain links TRBV7-2 with TRBJ2-7; D is ambiguous. This CDR3 has 13 residues. The germline V and J ends were trimmed by 6 bases and 2 bases, with 11 bases remaining between them. The germline CDR1 and CDR2 sequences are SGHTA and FQGNSA. Here the CDR3 reads CASRDGGAYEQYF. The CDR3 DNA reads TGTGCCAGCAGGGACGGTGGGGCCTACGAGCAGTACTTC.

V and J are TRBV7-9 and TRBJ2-7, with 14 positions matching TRBD2. The CDR3 totals 18 residues. The germline V gene has CDR1 SEHNR and CDR2 FQNEAQ (reference sequence). J gave up 4 bases and V 3 bases, and 11 bases lay outside the gene matches. The CDR3 protein is CASSFLPGLAGESYEQYF. CDR3 nucleotide sequence: TGTGCCAGCAGCTTTCTCCCGGGACTAGCGGGAGAATCTTACGAGCAGTACTTC.

This clonotype occurred once. V usage is TRBV5-1 and J usage is TRBJ2-7; 8 bases are a match to TRBD1. CDR1 is SGHRS and CDR2 is YFSETQ in the germline V gene. After removal of 1 base from V and 2 bases from J, the junction contained 5 bases not matched to a gene. CDR3 length equals 15 residues. The CDR3 nucleotides are TGCGCCAGCAGCTTGCGGCAGGGGGCGGCCTACGAGCAGTACTTC. Encoded protein: CASSLRQGAAYEQYF.

The chain employs TRBV7-9 and TRBJ2-1, with D possibly TRBD1 on 5 matching bases. Trimming removed 5 bases at V and 9 bases at J, with 8 bases between. The CDR3 is 11 residues long. Germline CDR1 and CDR2: SEHNR and FQNEAQ (reference sequence). The CDR3 DNA reads TGTGCCAGCAGCCCGCAGGGTGAGCAGTTCTTC. Translation gives CASSPQGEQFF.

The chain joins TRBV5-1 to TRBJ1-2, with D perhaps TRBD1 (5 bases). V was trimmed by 4 bases and J by 4 bases, leaving 17 bases between them. CDR1 is SGHRS, CDR2 YFSETQ, per germline. The CDR3 consists of 15 residues. This CDR3 reads CASSLEETRGYGYTF. CDR3 coding DNA: TGCGCCAGCAGCCTTGAAGAGACTAGGGGCTATGGCTACACCTTC.

The rearrangement joins TRBV10-1 to TRBJ2-5, with TRBD2 identical over 8 bases. V shed 7 bases and J 2 bases; nucleotides not matched to a gene: 12. The CDR3 is made up of 16 amino acids. Germline-derived CDR1 and CDR2 are WNHNN and SYGVQD (reference sequence). The DNA of the CDR3 is TGCGCCAGCACAAATTGGGCGGGAGGCCTTCAAGAGACCCAGTACTTC. This gives the protein CASTNWAGGLQETQYF.